A single sample gave rise to the 6 T cell receptor beta chains below, sequenced in a study of cytomegalovirus exposure and HLA in healthy donors. TCRdb keeps only in-frame clones here, not all; method: immunoSEQ multiplex PCR. The profile shows 150,000 to 200,000 clones, 80% to 90% of them singletons. The sequenced material came from PBMCs. These receptors originate from a woman between 18 and 30 years old in good health and CMV-seronegative.

V and J are TRBV15 and TRBJ1-3, with unresolved D. The V end lost 1 base, the J end lost 4 bases, and 8 bases lay between the germline ends. The CDR3 is made up of 14 amino acids. CDR1 LNHNV and CDR2 YYDKDF come from the germline V gene (reference sequence). CDR3 sequence: CATSRGPEGNTIYF. The CDR3 DNA reads TGTGCCACCAGCAGAGGTCCAGAAGGAAACACCATATATTTT. Supplemented by reference TRBV15 and TRBJ1-3, the full variable domain reads DAMVIQNPRYQVTQFGKPVTLSCSQTLNHNVMYWYQQKSSQAPKLLFHYYDKDFNNEADTPDNFQSRRPNTSFCFLDIRSPGLGDTAMYLCATSRGPEGNTIYFGEGSWLTVV.

The chain employs TRBV5-1 and TRBJ2-7; TRBD2 agrees at 7 bases. Germline CDR1 reads SGHRS; CDR2 reads YFSETQ. The CDR3 length is 16 residues. The ends lost 0 bases at V and 3 bases at J; junction bases unmatched: 9. The CDR3 protein is CASSLGISGSYYEQYF. CDR3 DNA sequence: TGCGCCAGCAGCTTGGGGATTAGCGGGTCATACTACGAGCAGTACTTC.

The gene calls are TRBV2 and TRBJ1-2, with a weak D call TRBD1 (5 bases). Per germline, CDR1 SNHLY and CDR2 FYNNEI. The CDR3 totals 17 residues. Deletions cut 6 bases from V and 2 bases from J, with 22 bases between. The CDR3 bases are TGTGCCAGCAGACCTTTAAGTTTTGGACGGGGGAACTATGGCTACACCTTC. This codes for CASRPLSFGRGNYGYTF.

In its sample, this clone ranks as medium-sized. The rearrangement joins TRBV4-2 to TRBJ2-6; D gene ambiguous. This CDR3 contains 16 residues. Trimming removed 0 bases from V and 1 base from J, with 7 bases in between. Germline V CDR1 and CDR2: LGHNA, YNFKEQ. CDR3 loop: CASSQETGSGANVLTF. The CDR3 DNA follows: TGTGCCAGCAGCCAAGAAACGGGTTCTGGGGCCAACGTCCTGACTTTC.

The chain has TRBV4-2 and TRBJ2-2, with TRBD1 as a possible D gene (7 bases). V was pared by 0 bases and J by 6 bases, with 17 bases between. The CDR3 has 17 residues. Germline CDR1 is LGHNA and CDR2 is YNFKEQ. CDR3 loop: CASSQESGGGSSGELFF. In DNA form, the CDR3 reads TGTGCCAGCAGCCAAGAATCAGGGGGAGGTTCGTCCGGGGAGCTGTTTTTT.

The chain carries TRBV6-5 and TRBJ2-7, with 9 nucleotides matching TRBD2. The length of the CDR3 is 14 residues. Germline assignment: CDR1 MNHEY and CDR2 SVGAGI. The V gene end was trimmed by 4 bases and the J gene end by 6 bases; junction bases not matched to a gene: 7. CDR3 residues: CASSSAGTSSEQYF. The CDR3 region has the DNA TGTGCCAGCAGTTCCGCCGGGACTAGCTCCGAGCAGTACTTC.